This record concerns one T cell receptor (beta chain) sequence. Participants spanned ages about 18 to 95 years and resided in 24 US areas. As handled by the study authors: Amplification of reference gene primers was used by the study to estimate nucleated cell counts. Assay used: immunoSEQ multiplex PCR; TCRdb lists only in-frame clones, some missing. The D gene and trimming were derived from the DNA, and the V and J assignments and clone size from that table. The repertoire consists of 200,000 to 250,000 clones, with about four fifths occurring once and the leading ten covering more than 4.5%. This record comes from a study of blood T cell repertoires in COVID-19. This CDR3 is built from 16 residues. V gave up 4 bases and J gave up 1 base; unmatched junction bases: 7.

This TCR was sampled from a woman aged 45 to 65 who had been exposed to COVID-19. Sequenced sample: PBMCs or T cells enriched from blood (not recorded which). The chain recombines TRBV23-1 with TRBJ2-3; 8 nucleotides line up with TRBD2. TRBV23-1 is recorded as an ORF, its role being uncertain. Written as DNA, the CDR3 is TGCGCCAGCAGTCCCCAAAGCGGGGGTTGCACAGATACGCAGTATTTT. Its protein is CASSPQSGGCTDTQYF.